This TCR beta chain was observed in a study of PD-L1 blockade in urothelial cancer. On the study more broadly: Males with bladder-origin urothelial cancer constituted most of the 29 patients. Among blood samples, the median T cell count was approximately 140,000.

Assay used: immunoSEQ multiplex PCR; TCRdb lists only in-frame clones, some missing. Of tens of thousands of clones in the sample, about 85% were seen once. Time point of the sample: peripheral blood 6 weeks after treatment start. In germline, CDR1 is SGHRS, CDR2 YFSETQ. V was pared by 1 base and J by 4 bases, with 3 bases between. This CDR3 is built from 13 residues. This receptor was obtained from a man in his 70s with urothelial cancer. This chain links TRBV5-1 with TRBJ2-6, with unresolved D. The material was PBMCs, obtained around atezolizumab (anti-PD-L1) treatment. The CDR3 sequence is CASSLLGANVLTF. Written as DNA, the CDR3 is TGCGCCAGCAGCTTGCTGGGGGCCAACGTCCTGACTTTC.